This entry lists 16 T cell receptor beta chains sequenced from one sample in a study of OX40 agonist ivuxolimab in advanced cancers. The repertoire was sequenced with immunoSEQ multiplex PCR; TCRdb's copy has only in-frame clones and lacks some. There are approximately 25,000 clones in the sample; roughly 90% occur only once, and approximately 49% lies in the top ten. The specimen comprised CD4+ or CD8+ T cells sorted from blood, sampled in a trial of the OX40 agonist ivuxolimab. The receptors were sampled from an adult with an advanced solid tumor such as melanoma, head and neck, liver or kidney cancer.

The chain recombines TRBV7-9 with TRBJ1-2, with TRBD1 matching 7 bases. Unmatched junction bases numbered 11, after V lost 6 bases and J lost 4 bases. From germline, CDR1 is SEHNR and CDR2 FQNEAQ (reference sequence). The CDR3 consists of 15 residues. CDR3 DNA sequence: TGTGCCAGCAGTCCCCCCGAAGGGGGCGCCTATGGCTACACCTTC. Amino acids: CASSPPEGGAYGYTF.

V gene TRBV4-2 combines with J gene TRBJ2-1; D remains unclear. The V end was cut by 4 bases, the J end by 4 bases, with 17 bases between. Per the germline V gene, CDR1 is LGHNA and CDR2 is YNFKEQ. This CDR3 contains 16 residues. The CDR3 region has the DNA TGTGCCAGCAGCCCAGGCGGACGAGGTTCGTACAATGAGCAGTTCTTC. It encodes CASSPGGRGSYNEQFF.

The chain employs TRBV27 and TRBJ2-1; tentative D call: TRBD1 (6 bases). V dropped 2 bases and J dropped 0 bases, with 8 bases sitting between them. CDR1 is MNHEY, CDR2 SMNVEV, per germline (reference sequence). The CDR3 runs to 15 residues. The DNA for the CDR3 is TGTGCCAGCAGTTTAGGGGGCCACTCCTACAATGAGCAGTTCTTC. Its translation is CASSLGGHSYNEQFF.

The table lists this clone with a few counts. This chain connects TRBV21-1 to TRBJ2-1. TRBV21-1 is tagged as a pseudogene. CDR3 length: 12 residues. The CDR3 sequence is CASISGDNEQFF. CDR3 DNA sequence: TGTGCCAGCATCTCCGGCGACAATGAGCAGTTCTTC.

The chain couples TRBV7-2 to TRBJ1-6, with 10 nucleotides matching TRBD1. CDR3 length: 15 amino acids. The trim removed 3 bases at V and 6 bases at J, leaving 2 bases unmatched. Germline V CDR1 and CDR2: SGHTA, FQGNSA. In nucleotides, the CDR3 is TGTGCCAGCAGCTTGTGGACAGGGGGTAATTCACCCCTCCACTTT. Its protein product is CASSLWTGGNSPLHF.

The V call is TRBV10-2, the J call TRBJ2-1; TRBD1 might be the D (6 bases). The length of the CDR3 is 13 residues. Germline V gene sequence: CDR1 WSHSY, CDR2 SAAADI. V lost 8 bases and J lost 2, with 10 bases in between. CDR3 protein: CASRDTTYNEQFF. CDR3 nucleotides: TGCGCCAGCCGGGACACTACCTACAATGAGCAGTTCTTC.

V and J are TRBV2 and TRBJ2-3, with TRBD2 matching over 12 bases. This CDR3 has 18 residues. CDR1 SNHLY and CDR2 FYNNEI come from the germline V gene. The J segment lost 3 bases and the V segment lost 6 bases, leaving 13 bases of the junction unmatched. The CDR3 DNA reads as TGTGCCAGCAGGGCCGAACAGGAGGGGACTAGCGGGACAGATACGCAGTATTTT. Its protein product is CASRAEQEGTSGTDTQYF.

V is TRBV29-1 and J is TRBJ2-1, with TRBD2 matching over 13 bases. With 0 bases clipped from V and 7 bases from J, the junction kept 9 bases outside the gene matches. The CDR3 consists of 17 residues. Germline-derived CDR1 and CDR2 are SQVTM and ANQGSEA. CDR3 sequence: CSVEEGLGLAGENEQFF. The CDR3 DNA reads as TGCAGCGTTGAAGAAGGTCTAGGACTAGCGGGGGAGAATGAGCAGTTCTTC.

The chain is built from TRBV27 and TRBJ2-2; D gene unclear. Trimming took off 8 bases at V and 7 bases at J, with 17 bases between the two ends. The CDR3 covers 14 residues. In germline, CDR1 is MNHEY, CDR2 SMNVEV (reference sequence). The CDR3 DNA reads TGTGCCAGCCGTATAGCCCCCCCCGTCGGGGAGCTGTTTTTT. Its translation is CASRIAPPVGELFF.

The CDR3 protein is CASGLSRSAETQYF. The CDR3 nucleotides read TGTGCTAGTGGTTTGTCCAGGTCCGCCGAGACCCAGTACTTC. This chain joins TRBV12-5 and TRBJ2-5; D not certain. The CDR3 length is 14 residues. Germline CDR1 and CDR2: LGHNT and FRNRAP. V was cut by 2 bases and J by 5 bases, with 12 bases left in between.

V and J are TRBV10-2 and TRBJ2-1; D gene ambiguous. The germline V and J ends were trimmed by 0 bases and 10 bases, with 7 bases remaining between them. The CDR3 has 12 residues. Germline values: CDR1 WSHSY, CDR2 SAAADI. The CDR3 nucleotides read TGCGCCAGCAGTGAGTCTGTTCTAGAGCAGTTCTTC. Amino acid sequence: CASSESVLEQFF.

The V call is TRBV21-1, the J call TRBJ2-1. TRBV21-1 is a documented pseudogene. The CDR3 is 16 residues long. The CDR3 region has the DNA TGTGCCAGCAGCAAAAAAGGACCCAGCTCCTACAATGAGCAGTTCTTC. Its translation: CASSKKGPSSYNEQFF.

This chain connects TRBV14 to TRBJ1-4; no reliable D call. In germline, CDR1 is SGHDN, CDR2 FVKESK. Trimming took 0 bases from V and 6 from J, leaving 14 bases between them. This CDR3 contains 16 residues. For the CDR3, the DNA is TGTGCCAGCAGCCAAGATCCGAACAGCATGGATGAAAAACTGTTTTTT. Encoded protein: CASSQDPNSMDEKLFF.

The chain links TRBV6-5 to TRBJ2-7; TRBD2 aligns across 14 bases. Germline V gives CDR1 MNHEY, CDR2 SVGAGI. With V trimmed by 2 bases and J by 3 bases, 3 bases remained unmatched. This CDR3 has 16 amino acids. CDR3 DNA: TGTGCCAGCAGTTACCGACTAGCGGGAGGGGACTACGAGCAGTACTTC. Translation: CASSYRLAGGDYEQYF.

This sequence joins TRBV7-3 and TRBJ2-1; 8 bases line up with TRBD2. Germline CDR1 SGHTA, CDR2 FQGTGA. The CDR3 spans 15 residues. V shed 5 bases and J 6 bases; nucleotides not matched to a gene: 9. In nucleotides, the CDR3 is TGTGCCAGCAGCCGGAGAGGAGCGGGAGCCAATGAGCAGTTCTTC. This translates into CASSRRGAGANEQFF.

The CDR3 DNA sequence: TGTGCCAGCAGCAGGGACAGGGGGTACTACGAGCAGTACTTC. Translated, it gives CASSRDRGYYEQYF. V is TRBV5-4 and J is TRBJ2-7, with 11 positions matching TRBD1. CDR3 length equals 14 residues. Germline V gene data show CDR1 as SGHNT and CDR2 as YYREEE (reference sequence). Trimming cost V 4 bases and J 3 bases; bases outside gene matches: 3.